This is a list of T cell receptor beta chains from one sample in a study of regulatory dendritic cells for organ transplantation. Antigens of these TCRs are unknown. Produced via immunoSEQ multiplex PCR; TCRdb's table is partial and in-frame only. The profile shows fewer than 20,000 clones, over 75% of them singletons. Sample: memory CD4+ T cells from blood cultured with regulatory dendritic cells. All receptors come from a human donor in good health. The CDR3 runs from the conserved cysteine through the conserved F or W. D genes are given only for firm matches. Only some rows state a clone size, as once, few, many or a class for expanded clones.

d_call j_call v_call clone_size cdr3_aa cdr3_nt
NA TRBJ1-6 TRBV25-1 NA CASRRSNSPLHF TGTGCCAGCAGACGGAGTAATTCACCCCTCCACTTT
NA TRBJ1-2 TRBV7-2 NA CASSLDSYGYTF TGTGCCAGCAGCTTAGACAGCTATGGCTACACCTTC
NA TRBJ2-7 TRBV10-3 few CAISEVAGIAYEQYF TGTGCCATCAGTGAGGTGGCGGGTATCGCCTACGAGCAGTACTTC
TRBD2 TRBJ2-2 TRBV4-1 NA CASSQESPSGGTGELFF TGCGCCAGCAGCCAAGAATCCCCTAGCGGGGGGACCGGGGAGCTGTTTTTT
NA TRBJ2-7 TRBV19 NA CASSIGFRPAYEQYF TGTGCCAGTAGTATAGGGTTTCGGCCAGCCTACGAGCAGTACTTC
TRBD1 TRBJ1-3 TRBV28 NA CATGTGQYSGNTIYF TGTGCCACGGGGACAGGCCAATACTCTGGAAACACCATATATTTT
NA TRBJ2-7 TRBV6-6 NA CASRLYSGSYEQYF TGTGCCAGCCGACTTTATTCAGGCTCCTACGAGCAGTACTTC
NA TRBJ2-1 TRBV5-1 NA CASSLGGYAEQFF TGCGCCAGCAGCTTGGGAGGGTATGCTGAGCAGTTCTTC
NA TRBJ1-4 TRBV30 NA CAWSAGEVNEKLFF TGTGCCTGGAGTGCGGGTGAAGTTAATGAAAAACTGTTTTTT
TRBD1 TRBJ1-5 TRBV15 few CATSRTGTGADNQPQHF TGTGCCACCAGCAGGACCGGGACAGGGGCCGACAATCAGCCCCAGCATTTT
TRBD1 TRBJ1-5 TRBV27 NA CASSLGQGVNQPQHF TGTGCCAGCAGTCTGGGACAGGGGGTCAATCAGCCCCAGCATTTT
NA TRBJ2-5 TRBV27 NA CASSLSRGETQYF TGTGCCAGCAGTTTATCGAGAGGGGAGACCCAGTACTTC
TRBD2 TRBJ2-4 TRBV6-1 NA CASSEVQGGHIQYF TGTGCCAGCAGTGAAGTTCAGGGAGGGCACATTCAGTACTTC
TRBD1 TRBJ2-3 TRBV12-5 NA CASGPRQGSRTDTQYF TGTGCTAGTGGCCCCCGACAGGGTAGTAGGACAGATACGCAGTATTTT
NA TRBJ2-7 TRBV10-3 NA CAITKTEDSYEQYF TGTGCCATCACCAAGACAGAGGACTCCTACGAGCAGTACTTC
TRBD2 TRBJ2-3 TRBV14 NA CASSRFHVNWRGGTDTQYF TGTGCCAGCAGCCGCTTTCACGTAAACTGGCGGGGGGGGACAGATACGCAGTATTTT
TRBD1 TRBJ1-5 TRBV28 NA CANDYLDRDSNQPQHF TGTGCCAACGATTACCTGGACAGGGATAGCAATCAGCCCCAGCATTTT
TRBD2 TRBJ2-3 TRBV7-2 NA CASSSGRTDTQYF TGTGCCAGCAGCTCCGGGAGGACAGATACGCAGTATTTT
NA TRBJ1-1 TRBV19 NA CASLKGIQNTEAFF TGTGCCAGTCTGAAGGGCATTCAGAACACTGAAGCTTTCTTT
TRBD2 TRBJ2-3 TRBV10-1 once CASSNPISGSTDTQYF TGCGCCAGCAGCAACCCTATTAGCGGGTCCACAGATACGCAGTATTTT
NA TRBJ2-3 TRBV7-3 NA CASSFAYTDTQYF TGTGCCAGCAGCTTTGCATACACAGATACGCAGTATTTT
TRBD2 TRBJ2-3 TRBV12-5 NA CASGPGLGSTDTQYF TGTGCTAGTGGCCCGGGACTAGGGAGCACAGATACGCAGTATTTT